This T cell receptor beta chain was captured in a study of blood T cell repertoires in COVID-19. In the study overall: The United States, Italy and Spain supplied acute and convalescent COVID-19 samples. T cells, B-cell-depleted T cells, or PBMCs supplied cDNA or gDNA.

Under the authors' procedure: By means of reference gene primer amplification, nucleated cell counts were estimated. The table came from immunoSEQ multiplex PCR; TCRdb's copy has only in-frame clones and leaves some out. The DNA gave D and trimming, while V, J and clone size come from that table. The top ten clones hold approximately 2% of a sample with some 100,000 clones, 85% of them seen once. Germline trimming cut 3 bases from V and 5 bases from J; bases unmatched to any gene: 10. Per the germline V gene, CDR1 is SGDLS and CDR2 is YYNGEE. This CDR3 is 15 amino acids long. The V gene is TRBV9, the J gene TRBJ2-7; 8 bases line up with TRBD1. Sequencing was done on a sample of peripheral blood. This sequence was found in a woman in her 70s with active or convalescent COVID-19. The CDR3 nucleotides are TGTGCCAGCAGCGGATCGACAGGGGAGAATGACGAGCAGTACTTC. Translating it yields CASSGSTGENDEQYF. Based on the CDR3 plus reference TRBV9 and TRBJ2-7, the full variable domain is DSGVTQTPKHLITATGQRVTLRCSPRSGDLSVYWYQQSLDQGLQFLIQYYNGEERAKGNILERFSAQQFPDLHSELNLSSLELGDSALYFCASSGSTGENDEQYFGPGTRLTVT.